This TCR beta chain was captured by sequencing in a study of blood T cell repertoires in COVID-19. Study-wide context: The United States, Italy and Spain were the sources of the acute and convalescent COVID-19 samples. PBMCs, B-cell-depleted T cells, or T cells provided the cDNA or gDNA that made up the material.

As handled by the study authors: Amplification with reference gene primers provided the estimates of nucleated cell counts. Produced via immunoSEQ multiplex PCR; TCRdb's table is partial and in-frame only. D and trimming were read from the DNA, whereas the V and J calls and clone size are those reported in that table. The table shows some 210,000 clones, with under 90% occurring only once. This CDR3 has 16 residues. The chain employs TRBV21-1 and TRBJ2-7; the D segment call TRBD2 is taken from the table without a DNA check. TRBV21-1 is shown as a pseudogene. Sequenced input: peripheral blood. The origin of this receptor is a man aged 60 to 69 who had recovered from COVID-19. The CDR3 reads CASSKILGGPAYEQYF. CDR3 DNA: TGTGCCAGCAGCAAAATCTTGGGCGGGCCCGCCTACGAGCAGTACTTC.